A selection of T cell receptor beta chains follows, all from one sample in a study of PD-L1 blockade in urothelial cancer. Profiling relied on immunoSEQ multiplex PCR, and the TCRdb table lists in-frame clones only, not all of them. The repertoire holds 60,000 to 85,000 clones, with about nine tenths as singletons. The source was PBMCs, collected around atezolizumab (anti-PD-L1) treatment. The receptors derive from a woman in her 70s with urothelial cancer. Each CDR3 is given with its conserved first and last residue. A D gene is named only where the DNA matches it firmly. Size is stated for part of the rows, as once, few or many counts, or as a class when the clone is expanded.

abundance: .; v_gene: TRBV7-2; d_gene: TRBD1; j_gene: TRBJ2-1; CDR3nt: TGTGCCAGCAGCTTAGTGGGACAGGGGTTCCACAATGAGCAGTTCTTC; CDR3aa: CASSLVGQGFHNEQFF
abundance: .; v_gene: TRBV15; d_gene: .; j_gene: TRBJ1-4; CDR3nt: TGTGCCACCAGAACCCTGGGAGAGCGACCAACTAATGAAAAACTGTTTTTT; CDR3aa: CATRTLGERPTNEKLFF
abundance: .; v_gene: TRBV23-1; d_gene: TRBD2; j_gene: TRBJ2-7; CDR3nt: TGCGCCAGCAGTCAACCACCGGGACTAGCGGCTTACGAGCAGTACTTC; CDR3aa: CASSQPPGLAAYEQYF
abundance: .; v_gene: TRBV19; d_gene: TRBD1; j_gene: TRBJ1-1; CDR3nt: TGTGCCAGTAGTATAGGTCCGGACAGGGACACTGAAGCTTTCTTT; CDR3aa: CASSIGPDRDTEAFF
abundance: .; v_gene: TRBV19; d_gene: TRBD1; j_gene: TRBJ1-1; CDR3nt: TGTGCCAGTAGTGCTAGACGGGACAGTGCCTCGAACACTGAAGCTTTCTTT; CDR3aa: CASSARRDSASNTEAFF
abundance: .; v_gene: TRBV4-3; d_gene: TRBD1; j_gene: TRBJ2-5; CDR3nt: TGCGCCAGCAGCCAAGATGACAGGGGTCGGGAGACCCAGTACTTC; CDR3aa: CASSQDDRGRETQYF
abundance: .; v_gene: TRBV4-2; d_gene: .; j_gene: TRBJ2-2; CDR3nt: TGTGCCAGCAGCAAAGCCCGGAGTAACACCGGGGAGCTGTTTTTT; CDR3aa: CASSKARSNTGELFF
abundance: .; v_gene: TRBV7-3; d_gene: .; j_gene: TRBJ1-5; CDR3nt: TGTGCCAGCAGCTCCGAGGTCGGAAGCAATCAGCCCCAGCATTTT; CDR3aa: CASSSEVGSNQPQHF
abundance: .; v_gene: TRBV5-1; d_gene: TRBD2; j_gene: TRBJ2-3; CDR3nt: TGCGCCAGCAGGGGACTAGCGGGAGGGCCCAGAGATACGCAGTATTTT; CDR3aa: CASRGLAGGPRDTQYF
abundance: .; v_gene: TRBV20-1; d_gene: .; j_gene: TRBJ1-1; CDR3nt: TGCACAGAGAACACTGAAGCTTTCTTT; CDR3aa: CTENTEAFF
abundance: .; v_gene: TRBV5-1; d_gene: .; j_gene: TRBJ2-3; CDR3nt: TGCGCCAGCAGCTTTCTTAACGGGGGCACAGATACGCAGTATTTT; CDR3aa: CASSFLNGGTDTQYF
abundance: .; v_gene: TRBV5-4; d_gene: .; j_gene: TRBJ2-1; CDR3nt: TGTGCCAGCAGCTTGGCCCAGGTGCCCACCGCCTACAATGAGCAGTTCTTC; CDR3aa: CASSLAQVPTAYNEQFF
abundance: .; v_gene: TRBV5-1; d_gene: TRBD1; j_gene: TRBJ2-7; CDR3nt: TGCGCCAGCAGCTTGGCCCGAAAGGACAGGGAAGGTGGGAAGCAGTACTTC; CDR3aa: CASSLARKDREGGKQYF
abundance: .; v_gene: TRBV6-1; d_gene: .; j_gene: TRBJ1-3; CDR3nt: TGTGCCACCGACAGTATCTCTGGAAACACCATATATTTT; CDR3aa: CATDSISGNTIYF
abundance: .; v_gene: TRBV4-1; d_gene: .; j_gene: TRBJ1-3; CDR3nt: TGCGCCAGCAGCCAAGCTCCACAGGGCGTTTATGGAAACACCATATATTTT; CDR3aa: CASSQAPQGVYGNTIYF
abundance: .; v_gene: TRBV15; d_gene: .; j_gene: TRBJ2-1; CDR3nt: TGTGCCACCAGCAGCCGACTTGAAGCTTGGGAGCAGTTCTTC; CDR3aa: CATSSRLEAWEQFF
abundance: .; v_gene: TRBV6-1; d_gene: TRBD1; j_gene: TRBJ2-7; CDR3nt: TGTGCCAGCAGTGTAGGGGGCGGCGAGCAGTACTTC; CDR3aa: CASSVGGGEQYF
abundance: .; v_gene: TRBV19; d_gene: .; j_gene: TRBJ2-7; CDR3nt: TGTGCCAGTAGTACCCGCGGGGACAGAAACTACGAGCAGTACTTC; CDR3aa: CASSTRGDRNYEQYF
abundance: once; v_gene: TRBV28; d_gene: .; j_gene: TRBJ1-5; CDR3nt: TGTGCCAGCACCCGTCCGATTGGCGGTCAGCCCCAGCATTTT; CDR3aa: CASTRPIGGQPQHF
abundance: .; v_gene: TRBV25-1; d_gene: TRBD2; j_gene: TRBJ2-7; CDR3nt: TGTGCCAGCCACCTCACTAGCGGGGGTCCCGAGGGTATCGAGCAGTACTTC; CDR3aa: CASHLTSGGPEGIEQYF
abundance: .; v_gene: TRBV6-1; d_gene: TRBD1; j_gene: TRBJ1-4; CDR3nt: TGTGCCAGCAGTGGACTCATCCGGGACAGGGGTTCAACTAATGAAAAACTGTTTTTT; CDR3aa: CASSGLIRDRGSTNEKLFF
abundance: .; v_gene: TRBV29-1; d_gene: TRBD1; j_gene: TRBJ2-5; CDR3nt: TGCAGCGTTGTCCAGGGGGTAGGGGAGACCCAGTACTTC; CDR3aa: CSVVQGVGETQYF
abundance: .; v_gene: TRBV5-1; d_gene: .; j_gene: TRBJ1-2; CDR3nt: TGCGCCAGCAGCTTGGGCCAGACAGAGGCTGGCTACACCTTC; CDR3aa: CASSLGQTEAGYTF
abundance: .; v_gene: TRBV2; d_gene: .; j_gene: TRBJ2-7; CDR3nt: TGTGCCAGCCGCTGGGCTCGAACCCCCACCTACGAGCAGTACTTC; CDR3aa: CASRWARTPTYEQYF
abundance: .; v_gene: TRBV30; d_gene: .; j_gene: TRBJ1-2; CDR3nt: TGTGCCTGGAGTCATCCGAGTAGTTTCCGATTCTATGGCTACACCTTC; CDR3aa: CAWSHPSSFRFYGYTF
abundance: .; v_gene: TRBV18; d_gene: TRBD1; j_gene: TRBJ2-1; CDR3nt: TGTGCCAGCTCTACGGGTGGACAGGGGGGCAATGAGCAGTTCTTC; CDR3aa: CASSTGGQGGNEQFF
abundance: .; v_gene: TRBV19; d_gene: .; j_gene: TRBJ2-3; CDR3nt: TGTGCCAGTACCCACCCCCAGGGGTTCGGACAGTATTTT; CDR3aa: CASTHPQGFGQYF
abundance: .; v_gene: TRBV5-1; d_gene: .; j_gene: TRBJ1-1; CDR3nt: TGCGCCAGCAGCTTATCTGCGATCGGCACTGAAGCTTTCTTT; CDR3aa: CASSLSAIGTEAFF
abundance: .; v_gene: TRBV10-3; d_gene: .; j_gene: TRBJ2-2; CDR3nt: TGTGCCATCAGTGAGTCGAACGCAGGGGGGACCGGGGAGCTGTTTTTT; CDR3aa: CAISESNAGGTGELFF
abundance: .; v_gene: TRBV19; d_gene: .; j_gene: TRBJ1-1; CDR3nt: TGTGCCAGTAGCTACAGGGAAGGGAACACTGAAGCTTTCTTT; CDR3aa: CASSYREGNTEAFF
abundance: .; v_gene: TRBV29-1; d_gene: TRBD1; j_gene: TRBJ1-2; CDR3nt: TGCAGCGTGAGCAACAGTAAATGGACAGGGGCTCTCAACTATGGCTACACCTTC; CDR3aa: CSVSNSKWTGALNYGYTF
abundance: .; v_gene: TRBV5-1; d_gene: TRBD2; j_gene: TRBJ2-7; CDR3nt: TGCGCCAGCAGCTTGGCCTCGGGACTAGCGGGAGAAGAGCAGTACTTC; CDR3aa: CASSLASGLAGEEQYF
abundance: .; v_gene: TRBV23-1; d_gene: TRBD1; j_gene: TRBJ1-2; CDR3nt: TGCGCCAGCAGTAAAGGCTCACAGGGGTTGGTCTATGGCTACACCTTC; CDR3aa: CASSKGSQGLVYGYTF
abundance: .; v_gene: TRBV5-6; d_gene: .; j_gene: TRBJ2-1; CDR3nt: TGTGCCAGCAGGAGGATCAATGAGCAGTTCTTC; CDR3aa: CASRRINEQFF
abundance: .; v_gene: TRBV6-6; d_gene: TRBD1; j_gene: TRBJ1-4; CDR3nt: TGTGCCAGCAGCCTTTGGACAGGTTCAGGGGAAAAACTGTTTTTT; CDR3aa: CASSLWTGSGEKLFF
abundance: .; v_gene: TRBV30; d_gene: TRBD1; j_gene: TRBJ1-1; CDR3nt: TGTGCCTGGAGTGCGACAGGGAGAGGGACTGAAGCTTTCTTT; CDR3aa: CAWSATGRGTEAFF
abundance: .; v_gene: TRBV4-1; d_gene: .; j_gene: TRBJ2-7; CDR3nt: TGCGCCAGCAGCCTAAGGAGCGAGCAGTACTTC; CDR3aa: CASSLRSEQYF
abundance: .; v_gene: TRBV10-3; d_gene: .; j_gene: TRBJ1-3; CDR3nt: TGTGCCATCAGTGCCTTGTCCTCTGGAAACACCATATATTTT; CDR3aa: CAISALSSGNTIYF
abundance: .; v_gene: TRBV27; d_gene: TRBD1; j_gene: TRBJ1-2; CDR3nt: TGTGCCAGCAGTTTAAAGCCCCCACAGGGGAGGTACTATGGCTACACCTTC; CDR3aa: CASSLKPPQGRYYGYTF
abundance: .; v_gene: TRBV30; d_gene: .; j_gene: TRBJ1-5; CDR3nt: TGTGCCTGGAGTGTAAGGGGTAATCAGCCCCAGCATTTT; CDR3aa: CAWSVRGNQPQHF
abundance: .; v_gene: TRBV5-4; d_gene: .; j_gene: TRBJ2-7; CDR3nt: TGTGCCAGCAGCGACAGGATGAACTACGAGCAGTACTTC; CDR3aa: CASSDRMNYEQYF
abundance: .; v_gene: TRBV27; d_gene: TRBD2; j_gene: TRBJ2-7; CDR3nt: TGTGCCAGCAGTACCCTAGCGGGAGATTCCTACGAGCAGTACTTC; CDR3aa: CASSTLAGDSYEQYF
abundance: .; v_gene: TRBV10-3; d_gene: TRBD1; j_gene: TRBJ1-3; CDR3nt: TGTGCCATCAGTGAGACAGGGGGAAGGAACACCATATATTTT; CDR3aa: CAISETGGRNTIYF
abundance: .; v_gene: TRBV28; d_gene: TRBD2; j_gene: TRBJ2-7; CDR3nt: TGTGCCAGCAGTTTCGCGGGACTATCGGCCTACGAGCAGTACTTC; CDR3aa: CASSFAGLSAYEQYF
abundance: .; v_gene: TRBV19; d_gene: .; j_gene: TRBJ1-1; CDR3nt: TGTGCCAGTAGTACCACCAGACTTGAGACTGAAGCTTTCTTT; CDR3aa: CASSTTRLETEAFF
abundance: few; v_gene: TRBV9; d_gene: .; j_gene: TRBJ1-5; CDR3nt: TGTGCCAGCAGCGCGGGAGACAATCAGCCCCAGCATTTT; CDR3aa: CASSAGDNQPQHF
abundance: few; v_gene: TRBV30; d_gene: .; j_gene: TRBJ1-2; CDR3nt: TGTGCCTGGAGTGTCTACAGGGAGGGCTACACCTTC; CDR3aa: CAWSVYREGYTF
abundance: .; v_gene: TRBV6-6; d_gene: .; j_gene: TRBJ2-3; CDR3nt: TGTGCCAGCAGTTACTTCGGAGGGCAGTCGTCAGATACGCAGTATTTT; CDR3aa: CASSYFGGQSSDTQYF
abundance: .; v_gene: TRBV5-1; d_gene: TRBD2; j_gene: TRBJ2-5; CDR3nt: TGCGCCAGCAGGGCCACTAGCGGGAGGGCCTCGGGGACCCAGTACTTC; CDR3aa: CASRATSGRASGTQYF
abundance: .; v_gene: TRBV19; d_gene: .; j_gene: TRBJ1-2; CDR3nt: TGTGCCAGTAGTTGGGAGAGTGGCTACACCTTC; CDR3aa: CASSWESGYTF
abundance: .; v_gene: TRBV7-9; d_gene: .; j_gene: TRBJ2-3; CDR3nt: TGTGCCTCTCCAGGGGCCCTCTCTAGCACAGATACGCAGTATTTT; CDR3aa: CASPGALSSTDTQYF
abundance: .; v_gene: TRBV10-3; d_gene: .; j_gene: TRBJ2-3; CDR3nt: TGTGCCATCAGTGATCCCCTAGGCCTCATCACAGATACGCAGTATTTT; CDR3aa: CAISDPLGLITDTQYF
abundance: few; v_gene: TRBV10-3; d_gene: .; j_gene: TRBJ1-1; CDR3nt: TGTGCCATCAGTGCGATGACAGGTGCTGTTGAAGCTTTCTTT; CDR3aa: CAISAMTGAVEAFF
abundance: .; v_gene: TRBV7-2; d_gene: TRBD2; j_gene: TRBJ2-2; CDR3nt: TGTGCCAGCAGCCTTAGCGGGGGGGCCAGCACCGGGGAGCTGTTTTTT; CDR3aa: CASSLSGGASTGELFF